One sample yielded the 2 T cell receptor beta chains listed below, sequenced in a study of vaccination and CD4 T cells after COVID-19. Their antigens remain unidentified. Once obtained from cultured CD4+ T cells, the DNA was sequenced using the Oncomine TCR Beta short-read assay. TCRdb re-called the PCR reads with MiXCR, one entry per CDR3 protein. The sample has about 20,000 distinct CDR3 sequences; 55% are singletons. Treatment described: roughly 10-day PBMC culture with coronavirus spike peptide pools or control peptides (ViraFEST assay). Sequencing input: CD4+ T cells from blood, cultured in vitro. The receptors were gathered from a human donor who had recovered from COVID-19.

There are a few counts of this clonotype. V gene TRBV20-1 combines with J gene TRBJ2-1, with a possible D match to TRBD2 (6 bases). CDR3 size: 12 residues. Trimming removed 4 bases from V and 4 bases from J, with 8 bases in between. Germline loops: CDR1 DFQATT, CDR2 SNEGSKA (reference sequence). CDR3 loop: CSATAGYNEQFF. DNA for the CDR3: TGCAGTGCTACAGCGGGTTACAATGAGCAGTTCTTC.

V gene TRBV7-2 combines with J gene TRBJ2-1; the match to TRBD2 covers 11 bases. Germline V gives CDR1 SGHTA, CDR2 FQGNSA. Germline trimming cut 1 base from V and 2 bases from J; bases unmatched to any gene: 1. The CDR3 contains 16 residues. The CDR3 bases are TGTGCCAGCAGCTTAGTTAGCGGGAGGGCCTACAATGAGCAGTTCTTC. Its translation is CASSLVSGRAYNEQFF.